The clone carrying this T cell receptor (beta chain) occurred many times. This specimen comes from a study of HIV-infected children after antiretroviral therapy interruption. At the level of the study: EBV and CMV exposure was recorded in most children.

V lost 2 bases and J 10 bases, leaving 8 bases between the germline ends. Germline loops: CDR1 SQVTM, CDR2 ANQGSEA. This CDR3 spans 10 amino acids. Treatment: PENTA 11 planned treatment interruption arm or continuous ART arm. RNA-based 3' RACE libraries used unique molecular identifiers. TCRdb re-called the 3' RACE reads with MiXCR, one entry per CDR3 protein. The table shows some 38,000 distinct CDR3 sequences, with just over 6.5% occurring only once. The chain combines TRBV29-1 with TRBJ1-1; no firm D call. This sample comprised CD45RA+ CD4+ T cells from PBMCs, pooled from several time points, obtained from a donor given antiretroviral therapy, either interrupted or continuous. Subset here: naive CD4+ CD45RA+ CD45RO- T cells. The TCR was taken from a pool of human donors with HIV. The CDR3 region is CSVELGVAFF. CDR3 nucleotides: TGCAGCGTTGAACTGGGAGTAGCTTTCTTT. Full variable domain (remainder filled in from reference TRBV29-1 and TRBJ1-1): SAVISQKPSRDICQRGTSLTIQCQVDSQVTMMFWYRQQPGQSLTLIATANQGSEATYESGFVIDKFPISRPNLTFSTLTVSNMSPEDSSIYLCSVELGVAFFGQGTRLTVV.